The present T cell receptor beta chain was sequenced within a study of blood T cell repertoires in COVID-19. Germline CDR1 is MGHRA and CDR2 is YSYEKL. The CDR3 is 17 amino acids. Trimming at V came to 0 bases and at J to 10 bases, leaving 14 bases not matched to a gene. Profiled with immunoSEQ multiplex PCR; TCRdb holds only in-frame clones, not every one. The data show 200,000 to 300,000 clones, about 79% seen once. The clonotype was recovered from a woman of 80 years or more with acute or convalescent COVID-19. The chain employs TRBV4-1 and TRBJ2-1, with 8 nucleotides matching TRBD2. Sequencing used peripheral blood. The CDR3 reads CASSQDRGSGGGVEQFF. DNA for the CDR3: TGCGCCAGCAGCCAAGATCGAGGCAGCGGGGGCGGGGTGGAGCAGTTCTTC.